Listed below are T cell receptor beta chains from one sample, sequenced in a study of blood T cells in healthy people across ages. TCRdb used MiXCR to reprocess the 5' RACE reads, holding one entry per CDR3 protein. The data show hundreds of thousands of distinct CDR3 sequences, more than 40% seen once. The sequenced sample consisted of blood. These receptors were collected from a woman between 55 and 75 years old in good health. Each CDR3 is given with its conserved first and last residue.

CASSLRPGQPYNEQYF | 16 | TRBJ2-7 | TRBV7-8
CASSSAAGGYTEAFF | 15 | TRBJ1-1 | TRBV6-5
CASSPGPQGSPLHF | 14 | TRBJ1-6 | TRBV12-3/TRBV12-4
CASSPHSGITDTQYF | 15 | TRBJ2-3 | TRBV4-3
CSVETGLAGYNEQYF | 15 | TRBJ2-7 | TRBV29-1
CASSYSTSLGYTF | 13 | TRBJ1-2 | TRBV6-2/TRBV6-3
CASSRKSSYEQYF | 13 | TRBJ2-7 | TRBV18
CSALDATGGSYNSPLHF | 17 | TRBJ1-6 | TRBV20-1
CASSLDRRGREQYF | 14 | TRBJ2-7 | TRBV7-2
CAWRAWTEYSNTEAFF | 16 | TRBJ1-1 | TRBV30
CASSLEGGRLNTEAFF | 16 | TRBJ1-1 | TRBV5-1
CSSSQLQGRQYF | 12 | TRBJ2-5 | TRBV7-9
CSARGTNYEQYF | 12 | TRBJ2-7 | TRBV20-1
CSAIPFGTYQETQYF | 15 | TRBJ2-5 | TRBV20-1
CASSSTGERTAFF | 13 | TRBJ1-1 | TRBV5-1
CASSQDSVGRSYNEQFF | 17 | TRBJ2-1 | TRBV4-3
CASSHAGTSNYEQYF | 15 | TRBJ2-7 | TRBV4-2
CASSLGTSGRSKTQYF | 16 | TRBJ2-5 | TRBV27
CASSQEGTSGRGVQETQYF | 19 | TRBJ2-5 | TRBV4-2
CSASPTYNEQFF | 12 | TRBJ2-1 | TRBV20-1
CASSVDLAGARRQFF | 15 | TRBJ2-1 | TRBV9
CASSESAGYNEQFF | 14 | TRBJ2-1 | TRBV9
CASRTRTGSLNEQYF | 15 | TRBJ2-7 | TRBV12-3/TRBV12-4
CASSPSFGGETQYF | 14 | TRBJ2-5 | TRBV7-9
CSGGAPMGTDTQYF | 14 | TRBJ2-3 | TRBV20-1
CASSLTGTSGLYNEQFF | 17 | TRBJ2-1 | TRBV6-5
CASTRAGTTSYEQYF | 15 | TRBJ2-7 | TRBV7-9
CSARYRVGGYTF | 12 | TRBJ1-2 | TRBV20-1
CASSLGSSGATDTQYF | 16 | TRBJ2-3 | TRBV5-1
CSVRAGGRSYEQYF | 14 | TRBJ2-7 | TRBV29-1
CASSLDLLLAGVTDTQYF | 18 | TRBJ2-3 | TRBV11-2